One and the same sample provided the 25 T cell receptor beta chains below, sequenced in a study of beta chain features in type 1 diabetes. All of the isolated RNA was reverse transcribed, so expressed TCRB transcripts were sequenced. TCRdb keeps only in-frame clones here, not all; method: immunoSEQ multiplex PCR. The sample includes just over 450,000 clones, roughly 31% of them seen just once. Sequencing used naive CD4+ T cells from blood. The receptors were gathered from a man between 18 and 35 years old in good health.

The chain has TRBV9 and TRBJ2-1, with D possibly being TRBD1 or TRBD2 (5 bases each). This CDR3 is 14 amino acids long. Germline V gene data show CDR1 as SGDLS and CDR2 as YYNGEE. The V end was cut by 3 bases, the J end by 9 bases, with 16 bases between. CDR3 amino acids: CASSARPPGTEQFF. The CDR3 DNA sequence: TGTGCCAGCAGCGCGAGACCGCCAGGGACTGAGCAGTTCTTC.

Only a few counts were recorded for this clone. V is TRBV29-1 and J is TRBJ1-2; D gene unclear. V lost 4 bases and J 2 bases, leaving 14 bases between the germline ends. The CDR3 runs 14 residues. Germline V gene data show CDR1 as SQVTM and CDR2 as ANQGSEA. CDR3 in DNA: TGCAGCGTTGCTCCCAGACTACAGAACTATGGCTACACCTTC. It yields the protein CSVAPRLQNYGYTF. Full variable domain (remainder filled in from reference TRBV29-1 and TRBJ1-2): SAVISQKPSRDICQRGTSLTIQCQVDSQVTMMFWYRQQPGQSLTLIATANQGSEATYESGFVIDKFPISRPNLTFSTLTVSNMSPEDSSIYLCSVAPRLQNYGYTFGSGTRLTVV.

The chain joins TRBV30 to TRBJ2-1; D may correspond to TRBD1 or TRBD2 (5 bases each). Per the germline V gene, CDR1 is GTSNPN and CDR2 is SVGIG (reference sequence). This CDR3 is 13 amino acids long. Trimming took off 0 bases at V and 2 bases at J, with 5 bases between the two ends. The CDR3: CAWSVGAYNEQFF. The CDR3, as DNA: TGTGCCTGGAGTGTGGGGGCCTACAATGAGCAGTTCTTC.

The sample holds a few counts of this clone. The V and J genes are TRBV29-1 and TRBJ2-4; D unclear. V gave up 7 bases and J gave up 6 bases, with 25 bases separating them. This CDR3 is 16 amino acids long. Germline CDR1 and CDR2: SQVTM and ANQGSEA. CDR3 bases: TGCAGCGCGACGTCTGGTTCGCGTATGATCGGAAACATTCAGTACTTC. Translation: CSATSGSRMIGNIQYF.

The chain employs TRBV18 and TRBJ1-2; no definite D call. With 2 bases removed from V and 7 bases from J, the gap between germline ends came to 14 bases. The germline V gene has CDR1 KGHSH and CDR2 LQKENI. This CDR3 region has 14 residues. Here the CDR3 reads CASSPNLVKTGYTF. The CDR3 nucleotides are TGTGCCAGCTCACCAAACTTGGTGAAGACTGGCTACACCTTC.

The rearrangement uses TRBV6-1 and TRBJ2-7; D unresolved. The CDR3 length is 13 residues. Germline CDR1 reads MNHNS; CDR2 reads SASEGT. V lost 7 bases and J 2 bases, leaving 12 bases between the germline ends. CDR3 DNA: TGTGCCAGCAAGTTCGCGCCAGCCTACGAGCAGTACTTC. This translates into CASKFAPAYEQYF.

The rearrangement joins TRBV7-9 to TRBJ1-4; D remains unclear. The germline V gene has CDR1 SEHNR and CDR2 FQNEAQ (reference sequence). This CDR3 contains 14 residues. V dropped 5 bases and J dropped 0 bases, with 7 bases sitting between them. CDR3 sequence reads: CASSAVATNEKLFF. The CDR3 DNA reads as TGTGCCAGCAGCGCAGTTGCAACTAATGAAAAACTGTTTTTT.

As for this clone: Distinct nucleotide sequences in the sample also encode this CDR3. This rearrangement joins TRBV5-4 to TRBJ2-1; 9 bases align to TRBD1. Germline CDR1 SGHNT, CDR2 YYREEE (reference sequence). The CDR3 runs 15 residues. V lost 0 bases to trimming and J lost 4 bases; unmatched junction nucleotides: 2. CDR3 sequence (DNA): TGTGCCAGCAGCTTGGCGGGACAGGGATACAATGAGCAGTTCTTC. Translated: CASSLAGQGYNEQFF.

This chain joins TRBV30 and TRBJ2-7; 13 bases fit TRBD2. CDR3 length equals 17 residues. V was pared by 2 bases and J by 2 bases, with 9 bases of the junction left unmatched. CDR1 is GTSNPN, CDR2 SVGIG, per germline (reference sequence). CDR3 sequence: CAWSQRTSGSRPYEQYF. The CDR3 bases are TGTGCCTGGAGTCAAAGGACTAGCGGGAGTAGACCCTACGAGCAGTACTTC.

The chain couples TRBV7-9 to TRBJ2-1; perhaps TRBD2 as D (6 bases). V was clipped by 5 bases and J by 7 bases, with 9 bases between them. Germline assignment: CDR1 SEHNR and CDR2 FQNEAQ (reference sequence). The CDR3 has 12 residues. The CDR3 DNA is TGTGCCAGCAGCCAACGGGGGAATGAGCAGTTCTTC. Translated, it gives CASSQRGNEQFF.

DNA of the CDR3: TGTGCCTGGAGTGTACGGCGTACCGGGGAGCTGTTTTTT. This sequence encodes CAWSVRRTGELFF. The chain recombines TRBV30 with TRBJ2-2; D unresolved. CDR3 size: 13 residues. Germline loops: CDR1 GTSNPN, CDR2 SVGIG (reference sequence). The V end was cut by 0 bases, the J end by 5 bases, with 7 bases between.

This clone was observed a few times. The chain combines TRBV30 with TRBJ2-2, with D perhaps TRBD2 (5 bases). CDR1 GTSNPN and CDR2 SVGIG come from the germline V gene (reference sequence). This CDR3 region has 14 residues. The V gene lost 3 bases and the J gene lost 3 bases, with 11 bases spanning the gap. Here the CDR3 DNA reads TGTGCCTGGAGAGGTGGGAGTCACACCGGGGAGCTGTTTTTT. Translated, it gives CAWRGGSHTGELFF.

The rearrangement uses TRBV5-1 and TRBJ2-3; 7 bases align to TRBD2. CDR3 length: 16 amino acids. The germline V gene has CDR1 SGHRS and CDR2 YFSETQ. V was pared by 4 bases and J by 3 bases, with 11 bases of the junction left unmatched. The CDR3 loop is CASSARGGPKTDTQYF. The DNA of the CDR3 is TGCGCCAGCAGCGCGAGGGGAGGGCCGAAGACAGATACGCAGTATTTT.

The CDR3 protein is CASSVVDGSGEQYF. The CDR3, as DNA: TGTGCCAGCAGCGTAGTGGACGGGAGTGGTGAGCAGTACTTC. V gene TRBV9 combines with J gene TRBJ2-7, with D possibly matching TRBD2 (6 bases). From germline, CDR1 is SGDLS and CDR2 YYNGEE. This CDR3 has 14 residues. V shed 0 bases and J shed 7 bases, with 14 bases lying between them.

This chain links TRBV4-3 with TRBJ2-3, with D unresolved. This CDR3 region has 16 residues. Trimming took 1 base from V and 0 from J, leaving 11 bases between them. Germline CDR1 LGHNA, CDR2 YSLEER. The DNA of the CDR3 is TGCGCCAGCAGCCAAGTGACGACTGCTAGCACAGATACGCAGTATTTT. Amino acid sequence: CASSQVTTASTDTQYF.

The chain employs TRBV14 and TRBJ2-3; D gene uncertain. The J call is uncertain, as TRBJ1-5 better fits the DNA end. The CDR3 runs to 12 residues. CDR1 and CDR2 from the germline V gene are SGHDN and FVKESK. CDR3 in amino acids: CASSQLADTQHF. The CDR3 region has the DNA TGTGCCAGCAGCCAGCTAGCAGATACGCAGCATTTT.

The chain uses TRBV18 and TRBJ2-7; TRBD2 is a possible D gene (7 bases). Germline V gene sequence: CDR1 KGHSH, CDR2 LQKENI. Trimming cost V 3 bases and J 2 bases, with 11 bases left between them. The length of the CDR3 is 14 residues. The CDR3 DNA follows: TGTGCCAGCTCACCGCGGGGGCTCGCCTACGAGCAGTACTTC. It codes for CASSPRGLAYEQYF. The full variable domain, in which reference TRBV18 and TRBJ2-7 provide the parts outside the CDR3, is NAGVMQNPRHLVRRRGQEARLRCSPMKGHSHVYWYRQLPEEGLKFMVYLQKENIIDESGMPKERFSAEFPKEGPSILRIQQVVRGDSAAYFCASSPRGLAYEQYFGPGTRLTVT.

This clone was recorded a few times. The chain couples TRBV30 to TRBJ2-4; D gene uncertain. Looked up from germline, CDR1 is GTSNPN and CDR2 is SVGIG (reference sequence). This CDR3 spans 11 amino acids. V gave up 3 bases and J gave up 8 bases, with 8 bases separating them. In nucleotides, the CDR3 is TGTGCCTGGAGATCAGGAGACATTCAGTACTTC. The encoded protein is CAWRSGDIQYF.

The chain joins TRBV4-3 to TRBJ2-1, with 10 bases lining up with TRBD2. From germline, CDR1 is LGHNA and CDR2 YSLEER. With 0 bases clipped from V and 7 bases from J, the junction kept 6 bases outside the gene matches. This CDR3 has 16 residues. The CDR3 DNA follows: TGCGCCAGCAGCCAAGAAGGGGCTAGCGGGAGTAATGAGCAGTTCTTC. Protein sequence: CASSQEGASGSNEQFF.

As DNA, the CDR3 is TGTGCCAGCAGCTCCCCAGGATGGGGGACCCAGTACTTC. Translating gives CASSSPGWGTQYF. The rearrangement joins TRBV5-6 to TRBJ2-5; unclear D gene. Trimming took off 3 bases at V and 7 bases at J, with 13 bases between the two ends. This CDR3 region has 13 residues. CDR1 SGHDT and CDR2 YYEEEE come from the germline V gene.

This clone turned up a few times. This rearrangement joins TRBV5-4 to TRBJ2-7, with TRBD2 identical over 10 bases. Germline loops: CDR1 SGHNT, CDR2 YYREEE (reference sequence). The V gene end was trimmed by 4 bases and the J gene end by 4 bases; junction bases not matched to a gene: 8. CDR3 size: 15 residues. The CDR3 loop reads CASSPKREGGYEQYF. DNA of the CDR3: TGTGCCAGCAGCCCTAAGCGGGAGGGCGGGTACGAGCAGTACTTC.

Only a few counts were recorded for this clone. This chain joins TRBV29-1 and TRBJ1-1, with D possibly being TRBD1 (6 bases). V lost 7 bases to trimming and J lost 2 bases, with 14 bases between them. Germline V gene sequence: CDR1 SQVTM, CDR2 ANQGSEA. This CDR3 has 13 residues. The CDR3 here is CSAKGQYNTEAFF. The CDR3 DNA is TGCAGCGCCAAAGGACAGTATAACACTGAAGCTTTCTTT.

Only a few counts were recorded for this clone. The rearrangement links TRBV23-1 to TRBJ2-5; D is perhaps TRBD1 (6 bases). TRBV23-1 has ORF status, its function being uncertain. The CDR3 has 16 amino acids. V lost 4 bases and J 3 bases, leaving 18 bases between the germline ends. The CDR3 region is CASSLQCRDIKETQYF. CDR3 nucleotide sequence: TGCGCCAGCAGTCTTCAATGCCGGGACATCAAAGAGACCCAGTACTTC.

The chain is built from TRBV28 and TRBJ2-7; D may correspond to TRBD1 or TRBD2 (5 bases each). Trimming removed 2 bases from V and 5 bases from J, with 16 bases in between. Germline values: CDR1 MDHEN, CDR2 SYDVKM. The CDR3 extends over 15 amino acids. CDR3 residues: CASSLGGVTIHEQYF. CDR3 sequence (DNA): TGTGCCAGCAGTTTAGGGGGAGTCACGATACACGAGCAGTACTTC.

In this sample, this clone turned up a few times. The chain employs TRBV11-2 and TRBJ2-2, with a tentative D call TRBD1 (6 bases). There are 14 residues in the CDR3. The germline V gene encodes CDR1 SGHAT and CDR2 FQNNGV. V dropped 8 bases and J dropped 4 bases, with 14 bases sitting between them. The CDR3 protein is CASLQGPSTGELFF. The CDR3 DNA reads TGTGCCAGCCTGCAGGGGCCGAGCACCGGGGAGCTGTTTTTT.